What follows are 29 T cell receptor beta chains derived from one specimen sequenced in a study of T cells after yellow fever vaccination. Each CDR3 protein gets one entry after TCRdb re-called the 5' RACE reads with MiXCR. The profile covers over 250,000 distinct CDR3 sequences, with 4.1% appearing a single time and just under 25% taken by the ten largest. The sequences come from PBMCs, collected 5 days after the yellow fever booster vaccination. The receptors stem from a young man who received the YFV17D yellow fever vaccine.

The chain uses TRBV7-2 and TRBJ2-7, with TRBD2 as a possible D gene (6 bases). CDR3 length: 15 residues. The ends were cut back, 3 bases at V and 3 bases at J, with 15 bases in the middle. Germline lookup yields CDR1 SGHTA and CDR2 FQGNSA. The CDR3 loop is CASSLNGVGGYEQYF. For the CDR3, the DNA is TGTGCCAGCAGCTTGAATGGTGTCGGGGGCTACGAGCAGTACTTC.

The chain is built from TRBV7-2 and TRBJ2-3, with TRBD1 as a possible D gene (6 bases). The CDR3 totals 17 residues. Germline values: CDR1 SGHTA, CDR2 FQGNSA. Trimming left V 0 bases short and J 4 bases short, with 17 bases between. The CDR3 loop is CASSLALAGALPDTQYF. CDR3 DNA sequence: TGTGCCAGCAGCTTAGCGCTGGCAGGGGCCCTCCCAGATACGCAGTATTTT.

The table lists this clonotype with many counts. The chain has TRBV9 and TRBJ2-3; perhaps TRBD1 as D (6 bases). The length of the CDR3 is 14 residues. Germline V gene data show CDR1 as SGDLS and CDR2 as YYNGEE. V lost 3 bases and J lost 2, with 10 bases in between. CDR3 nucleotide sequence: TGTGCCAGCAGCGCAGACAGGAACACAGATACGCAGTATTTT. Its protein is CASSADRNTDTQYF.

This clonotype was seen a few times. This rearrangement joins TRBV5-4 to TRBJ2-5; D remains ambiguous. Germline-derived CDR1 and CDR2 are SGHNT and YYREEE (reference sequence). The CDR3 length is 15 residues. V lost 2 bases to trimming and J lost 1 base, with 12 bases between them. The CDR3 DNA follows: TGTGCCAGCAGCTTATCTACAGCCCCCCAAGAGACCCAGTACTTC. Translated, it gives CASSLSTAPQETQYF.

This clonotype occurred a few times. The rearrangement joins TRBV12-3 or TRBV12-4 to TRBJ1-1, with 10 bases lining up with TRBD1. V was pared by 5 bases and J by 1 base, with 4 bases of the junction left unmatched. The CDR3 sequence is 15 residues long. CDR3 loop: CASSDRGRSNTEAFF. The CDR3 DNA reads TGTGCCAGCAGTGACAGGGGGCGGTCGAACACTGAAGCTTTCTTT.

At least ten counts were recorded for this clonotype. The CDR3: CASSFSGLTEAFF. CDR3 DNA sequence: TGTGCCAGCAGTTTTTCGGGGCTCACTGAAGCTTTCTTT. This chain joins TRBV12-3 or TRBV12-4 and TRBJ1-1; a possible D gene is TRBD1 (5 bases). This CDR3 has 13 residues. Trimming took 3 bases from V and 4 from J, leaving 9 bases between them.

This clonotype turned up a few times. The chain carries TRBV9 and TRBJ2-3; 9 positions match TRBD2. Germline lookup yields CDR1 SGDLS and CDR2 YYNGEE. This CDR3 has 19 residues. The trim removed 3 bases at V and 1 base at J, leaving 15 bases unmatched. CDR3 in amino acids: CASSGISERRGGGTDTQYF. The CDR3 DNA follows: TGTGCCAGCAGCGGGATCTCGGAAAGGCGGGGGGGTGGCACAGATACGCAGTATTTT.

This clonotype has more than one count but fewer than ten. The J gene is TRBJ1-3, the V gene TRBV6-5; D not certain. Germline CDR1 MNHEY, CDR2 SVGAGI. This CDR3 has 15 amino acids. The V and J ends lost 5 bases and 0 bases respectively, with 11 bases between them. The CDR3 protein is CASSENLSSGNTIYF. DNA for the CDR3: TGTGCCAGCAGTGAAAACCTGAGCTCTGGAAACACCATATATTTT.

DNA for the CDR3: TGTGCCAGCACTAGGATGGGCGAGACCCAGTACTTC. Its protein is CASTRMGETQYF. This rearrangement joins TRBV7-9 to TRBJ2-5; unclear D gene. The V gene lost 7 bases and the J gene lost 5 bases, with 11 bases spanning the gap. The CDR3 is made up of 12 amino acids. Germline V gene sequence: CDR1 SEHNR, CDR2 FQNEAQ (reference sequence).

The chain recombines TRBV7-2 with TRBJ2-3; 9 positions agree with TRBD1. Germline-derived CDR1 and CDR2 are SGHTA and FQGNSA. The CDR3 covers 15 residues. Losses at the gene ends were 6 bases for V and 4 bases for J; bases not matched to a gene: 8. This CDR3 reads CASRPGTGMSDTQYF. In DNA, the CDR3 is TGTGCCAGCAGGCCCGGGACAGGGATGTCAGATACGCAGTATTTT.

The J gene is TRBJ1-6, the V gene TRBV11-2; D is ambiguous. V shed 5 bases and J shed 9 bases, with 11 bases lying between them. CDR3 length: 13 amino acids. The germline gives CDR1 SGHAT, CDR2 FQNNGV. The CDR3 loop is CASSPPVGSPLHF. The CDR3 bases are TGTGCCAGCAGCCCCCCAGTTGGTTCACCCCTCCACTTT.

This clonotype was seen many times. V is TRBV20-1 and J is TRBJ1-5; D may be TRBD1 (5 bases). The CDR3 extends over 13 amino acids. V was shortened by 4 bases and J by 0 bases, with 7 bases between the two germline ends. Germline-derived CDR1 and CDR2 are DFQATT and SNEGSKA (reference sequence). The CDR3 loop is CSAMGTSNQPQHF. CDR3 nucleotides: TGCAGTGCTATGGGGACTAGCAATCAGCCCCAGCATTTT.

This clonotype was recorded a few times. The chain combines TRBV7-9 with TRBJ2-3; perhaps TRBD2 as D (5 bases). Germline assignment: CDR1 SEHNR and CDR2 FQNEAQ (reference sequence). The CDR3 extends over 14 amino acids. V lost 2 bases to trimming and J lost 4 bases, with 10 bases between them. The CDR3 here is CASSLLGEADTQYF. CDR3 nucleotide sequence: TGTGCCAGCAGCTTATTGGGAGAGGCAGATACGCAGTATTTT. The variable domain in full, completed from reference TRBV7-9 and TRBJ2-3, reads DTGVSQNPRHKITKRGQNVTFRCDPISEHNRLYWYRQTLGQGPEFLTYFQNEAQLEKSRLLSDRFSAERPKGSFSTLEIQRTEQGDSAMYLCASSLLGEADTQYFGPGTRLTVL.

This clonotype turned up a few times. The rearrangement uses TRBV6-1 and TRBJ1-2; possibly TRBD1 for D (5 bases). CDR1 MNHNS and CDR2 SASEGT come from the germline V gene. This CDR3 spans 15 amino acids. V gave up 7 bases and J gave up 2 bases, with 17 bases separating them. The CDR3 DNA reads TGTGCCAGCACCCCGACAGAGTTCTCCAACTATGGCTACACCTTC. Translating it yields CASTPTEFSNYGYTF.

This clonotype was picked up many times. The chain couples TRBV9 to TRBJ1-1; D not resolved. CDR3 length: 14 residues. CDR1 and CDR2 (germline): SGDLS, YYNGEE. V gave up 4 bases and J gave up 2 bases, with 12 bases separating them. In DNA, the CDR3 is TGTGCCAGCAGCCCAATTACTGTTAACACTGAAGCTTTCTTT. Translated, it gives CASSPITVNTEAFF. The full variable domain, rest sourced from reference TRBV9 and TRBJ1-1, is DSGVTQTPKHLITATGQRVTLRCSPRSGDLSVYWYQQSLDQGLQFLIQYYNGEERAKGNILERFSAQQFPDLHSELNLSSLELGDSALYFCASSPITVNTEAFFGQGTRLTVV.

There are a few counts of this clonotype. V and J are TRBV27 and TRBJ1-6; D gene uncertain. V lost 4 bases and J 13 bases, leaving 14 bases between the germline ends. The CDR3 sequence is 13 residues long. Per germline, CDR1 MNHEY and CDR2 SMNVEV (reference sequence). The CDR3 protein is CASSWAETDPLHF. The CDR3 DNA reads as TGTGCCAGCAGTTGGGCAGAGACCGATCCCCTCCACTTT.

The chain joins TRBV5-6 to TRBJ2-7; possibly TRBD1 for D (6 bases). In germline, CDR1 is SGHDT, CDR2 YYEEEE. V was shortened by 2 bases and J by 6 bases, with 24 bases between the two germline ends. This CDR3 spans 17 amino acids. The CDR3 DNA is TGTGCCAGCAGCTTCACAGGGCCTCAATTGCCGACGAGCGAGCAGTACGTC. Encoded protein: CASSFTGPQLPTSEQYV.

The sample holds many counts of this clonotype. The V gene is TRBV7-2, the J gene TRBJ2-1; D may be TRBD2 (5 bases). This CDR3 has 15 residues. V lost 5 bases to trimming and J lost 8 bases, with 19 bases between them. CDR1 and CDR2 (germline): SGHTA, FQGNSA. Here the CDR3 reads CASSTGGGLKDEQFF. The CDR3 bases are TGTGCCAGCAGCACCGGAGGCGGGCTTAAGGATGAGCAGTTCTTC. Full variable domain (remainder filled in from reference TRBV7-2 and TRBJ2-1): GAGVSQSPSNKVTEKGKDVELRCDPISGHTALYWYRQSLGQGLEFLIYFQGNSAPDKSGLPSDRFSAERTGGSVSTLTIQRTQQEDSAVYLCASSTGGGLKDEQFFGPGTRLTVL.

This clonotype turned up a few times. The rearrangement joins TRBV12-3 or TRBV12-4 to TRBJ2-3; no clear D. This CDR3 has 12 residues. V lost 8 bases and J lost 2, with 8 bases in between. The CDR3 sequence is CASFRDTDTQYF. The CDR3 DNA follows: TGTGCCAGCTTTCGCGACACAGATACGCAGTATTTT.

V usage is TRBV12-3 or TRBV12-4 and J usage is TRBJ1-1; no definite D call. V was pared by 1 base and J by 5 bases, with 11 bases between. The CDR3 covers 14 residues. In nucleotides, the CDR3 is TGTGCCAGCAGTTTAGGGGGAAGAAGGACTGAAGCTTTCTTT. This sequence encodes CASSLGGRRTEAFF.

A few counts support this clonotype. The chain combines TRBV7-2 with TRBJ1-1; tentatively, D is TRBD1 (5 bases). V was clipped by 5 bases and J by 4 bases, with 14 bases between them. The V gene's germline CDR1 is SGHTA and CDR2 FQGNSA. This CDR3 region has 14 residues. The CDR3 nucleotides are TGTGCCAGCAGCCTCCTCGGGGGACGCACTGAAGCTTTCTTT. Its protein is CASSLLGGRTEAFF.

The CDR3 sequence is CASSQDAGQETQYF. The CDR3 nucleotides are TGTGCCAGCAGCCAAGATGCGGGCCAAGAGACCCAGTACTTC. V is TRBV7-2 and J is TRBJ2-5, with D possibly TRBD2 on 5 matching bases. This CDR3 has 14 amino acids. Trimming pared 5 bases from V and 1 base from J, leaving 11 bases between. The V gene's germline CDR1 is SGHTA and CDR2 FQGNSA. Variable domain in full (rest from reference TRBV7-2 and TRBJ2-5): GAGVSQSPSNKVTEKGKDVELRCDPISGHTALYWYRQSLGQGLEFLIYFQGNSAPDKSGLPSDRFSAERTGGSVSTLTIQRTQQEDSAVYLCASSQDAGQETQYFGPGTRLLVL.

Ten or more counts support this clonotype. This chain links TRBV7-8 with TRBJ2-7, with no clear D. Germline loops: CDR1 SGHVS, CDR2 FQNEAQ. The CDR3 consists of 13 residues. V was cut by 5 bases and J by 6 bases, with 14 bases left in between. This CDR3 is CASSPRPAAEQYV. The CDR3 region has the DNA TGTGCCAGCAGCCCCCGTCCAGCAGCCGAGCAGTACGTC.

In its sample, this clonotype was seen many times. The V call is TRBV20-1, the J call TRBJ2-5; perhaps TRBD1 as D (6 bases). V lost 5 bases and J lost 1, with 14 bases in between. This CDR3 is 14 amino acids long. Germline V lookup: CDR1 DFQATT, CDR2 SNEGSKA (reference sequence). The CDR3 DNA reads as TGCAGTGCTTCGCAGGGGTCCATCCAAGAGACCCAGTACTTC. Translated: CSASQGSIQETQYF.

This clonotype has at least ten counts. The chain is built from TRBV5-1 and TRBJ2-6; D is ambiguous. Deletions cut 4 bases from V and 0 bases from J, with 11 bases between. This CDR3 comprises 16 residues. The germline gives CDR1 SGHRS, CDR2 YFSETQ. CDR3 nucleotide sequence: TGCGCCAGCAGCCTAGGACGGAGCTCTGGGGCCAACGTCCTGACTTTC. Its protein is CASSLGRSSGANVLTF.

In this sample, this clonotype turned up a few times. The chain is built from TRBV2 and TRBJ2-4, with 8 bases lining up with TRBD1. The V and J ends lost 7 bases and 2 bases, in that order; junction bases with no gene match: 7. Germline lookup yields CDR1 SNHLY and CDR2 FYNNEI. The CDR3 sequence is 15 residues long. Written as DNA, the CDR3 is TGTGCCAGCAAGGGTAACAGGGGGTCCAAAAACATTCAGTACTTC. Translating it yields CASKGNRGSKNIQYF.

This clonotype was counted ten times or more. CDR3 loop: CASSESHRDQPQHF. The DNA for the CDR3 is TGCGCCAGCAGTGAGTCGCATAGGGATCAGCCCCAGCATTTT. V gene TRBV10-2 combines with J gene TRBJ1-5; D call uncertain. V was cut by 0 bases and J by 5 bases, with 8 bases left in between. This CDR3 contains 14 residues. CDR1 and CDR2 from the germline V gene are WSHSY and SAAADI.

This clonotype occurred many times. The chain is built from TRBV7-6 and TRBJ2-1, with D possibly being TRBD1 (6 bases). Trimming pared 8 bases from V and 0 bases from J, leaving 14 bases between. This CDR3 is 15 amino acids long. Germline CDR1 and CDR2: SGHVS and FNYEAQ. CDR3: CASGPDSSSYNEQFF. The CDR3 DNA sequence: TGTGCCAGCGGGCCGGACAGCAGCTCCTACAATGAGCAGTTCTTC.

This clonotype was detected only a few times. The CDR3 sequence is CASSSGLAGQQETQYF. The CDR3 coding sequence is TGCGCCAGCAGCTCGGGACTAGCGGGCCAACAAGAGACCCAGTACTTC. The gene calls are TRBV5-1 and TRBJ2-5; 12 nucleotides match TRBD2. The V gene end was trimmed by 3 bases and the J gene end by 2 bases; junction bases not matched to a gene: 5. This CDR3 contains 16 residues. Germline CDR1 is SGHRS and CDR2 is YFSETQ.